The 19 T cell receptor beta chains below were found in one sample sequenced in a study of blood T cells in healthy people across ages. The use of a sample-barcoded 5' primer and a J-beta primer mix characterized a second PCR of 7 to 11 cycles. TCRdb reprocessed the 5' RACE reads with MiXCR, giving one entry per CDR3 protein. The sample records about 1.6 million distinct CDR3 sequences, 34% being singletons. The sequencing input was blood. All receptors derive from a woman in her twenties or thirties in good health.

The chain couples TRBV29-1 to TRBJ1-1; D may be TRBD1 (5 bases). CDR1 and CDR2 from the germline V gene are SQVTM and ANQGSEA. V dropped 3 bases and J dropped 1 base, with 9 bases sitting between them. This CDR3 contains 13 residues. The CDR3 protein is CSVEGRPNTEAFF. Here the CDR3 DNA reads TGCAGCGTTGAGGGGCGCCCGAACACTGAAGCTTTCTTT.

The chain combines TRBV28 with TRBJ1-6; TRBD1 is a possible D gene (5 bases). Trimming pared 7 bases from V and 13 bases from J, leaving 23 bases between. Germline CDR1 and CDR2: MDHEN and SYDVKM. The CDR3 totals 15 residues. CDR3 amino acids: CASITSGLSDSPLHF. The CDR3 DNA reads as TGTGCCAGCATCACCTCGGGGCTTTCAGACTCGCCCCTCCACTTT. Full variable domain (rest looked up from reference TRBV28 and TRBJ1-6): DVKVTQSSRYLVKRTGEKVFLECVQDMDHENMFWYRQDPGLGLRLIYFSYDVKMKEKGDIPEGYSVSREKKERFSLILESASTNQTSMYLCASITSGLSDSPLHFGNGTRLTVT.

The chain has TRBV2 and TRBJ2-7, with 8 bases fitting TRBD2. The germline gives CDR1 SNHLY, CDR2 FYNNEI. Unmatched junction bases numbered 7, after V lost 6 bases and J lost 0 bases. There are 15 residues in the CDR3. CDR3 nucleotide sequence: TGTGCCAGCAGGAGCGCTAGCGGGTTCTCCTACGAGCAGTACTTC. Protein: CASRSASGFSYEQYF.

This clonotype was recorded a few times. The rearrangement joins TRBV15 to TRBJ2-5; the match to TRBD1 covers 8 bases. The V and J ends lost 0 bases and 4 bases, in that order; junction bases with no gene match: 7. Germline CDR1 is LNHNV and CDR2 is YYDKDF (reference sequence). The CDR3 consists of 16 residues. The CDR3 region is CATSRDRGQVSETQYF. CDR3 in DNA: TGTGCCACCAGCAGAGATCGGGGACAGGTATCAGAGACCCAGTACTTC.

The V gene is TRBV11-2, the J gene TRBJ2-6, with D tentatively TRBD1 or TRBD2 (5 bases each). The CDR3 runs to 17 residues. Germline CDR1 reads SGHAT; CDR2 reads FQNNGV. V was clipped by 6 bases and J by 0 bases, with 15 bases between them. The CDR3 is CASRVPGRISGANVLTF. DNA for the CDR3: TGTGCCAGCAGGGTTCCGGGACGGATCTCTGGGGCCAACGTCCTGACTTTC.

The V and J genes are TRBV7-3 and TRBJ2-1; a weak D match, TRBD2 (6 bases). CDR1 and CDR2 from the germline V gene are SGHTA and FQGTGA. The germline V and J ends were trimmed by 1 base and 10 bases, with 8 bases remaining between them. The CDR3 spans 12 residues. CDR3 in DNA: TGTGCCAGCAGCTTAATTGCGGGGGAGCAGTTCTTC. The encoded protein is CASSLIAGEQFF.

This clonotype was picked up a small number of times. CDR3 bases: TGTGCCAGCAGCTTTCTTAAGAGCTCCTACAATGAGCAGTTCTTC. Translated: CASSFLKSSYNEQFF. The chain couples TRBV7-8 to TRBJ2-1; D remains ambiguous. The CDR3 covers 15 residues. V was trimmed by 3 bases and J by 0 bases, leaving 9 bases between them. CDR1 and CDR2 from the germline V gene are SGHVS and FQNEAQ.

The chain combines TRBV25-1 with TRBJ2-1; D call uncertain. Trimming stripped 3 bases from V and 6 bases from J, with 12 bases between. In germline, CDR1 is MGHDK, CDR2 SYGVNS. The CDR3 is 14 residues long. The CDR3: CASSEMAYSNEQFF. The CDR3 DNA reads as TGTGCCAGCAGTGAGATGGCATACAGCAATGAGCAGTTCTTC.

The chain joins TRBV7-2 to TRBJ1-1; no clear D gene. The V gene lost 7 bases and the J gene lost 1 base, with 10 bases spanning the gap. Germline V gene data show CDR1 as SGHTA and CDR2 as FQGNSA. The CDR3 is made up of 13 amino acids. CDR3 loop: CASTIQRNTEAFF. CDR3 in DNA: TGTGCCAGCACCATACAGAGGAACACTGAAGCTTTCTTT. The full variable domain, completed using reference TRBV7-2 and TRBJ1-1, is GAGVSQSPSNKVTEKGKDVELRCDPISGHTALYWYRQSLGQGLEFLIYFQGNSAPDKSGLPSDRFSAERTGGSVSTLTIQRTQQEDSAVYLCASTIQRNTEAFFGQGTRLTVV.

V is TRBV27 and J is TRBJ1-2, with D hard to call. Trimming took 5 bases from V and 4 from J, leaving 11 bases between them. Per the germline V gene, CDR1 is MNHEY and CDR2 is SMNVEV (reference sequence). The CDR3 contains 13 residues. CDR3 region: CASSPGPTYGYTF. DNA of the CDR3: TGTGCCAGCAGTCCTGGACCGACCTATGGCTACACCTTC.

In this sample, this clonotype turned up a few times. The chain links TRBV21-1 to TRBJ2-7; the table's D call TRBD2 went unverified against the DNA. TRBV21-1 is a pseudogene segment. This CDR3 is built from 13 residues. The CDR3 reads CASSHGLVYEQYF. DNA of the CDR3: TGTGCCAGCAGCCACGGACTGGTCTACGAGCAGTACTTC.

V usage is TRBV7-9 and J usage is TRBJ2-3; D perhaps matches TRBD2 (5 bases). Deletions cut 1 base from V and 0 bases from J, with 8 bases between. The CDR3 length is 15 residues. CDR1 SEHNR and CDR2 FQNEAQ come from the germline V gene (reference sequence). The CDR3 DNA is TGTGCCAGCAGCTTAGGAGCGGAAAGCACAGATACGCAGTATTTT. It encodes CASSLGAESTDTQYF.

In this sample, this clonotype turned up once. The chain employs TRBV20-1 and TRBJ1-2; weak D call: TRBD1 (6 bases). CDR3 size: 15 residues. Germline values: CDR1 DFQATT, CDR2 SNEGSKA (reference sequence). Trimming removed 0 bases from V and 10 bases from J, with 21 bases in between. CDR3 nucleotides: TGCAGTGCTAGAGATCGAGGGGGGGCGGGAGACGACTACACCTTC. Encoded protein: CSARDRGGAGDDYTF.

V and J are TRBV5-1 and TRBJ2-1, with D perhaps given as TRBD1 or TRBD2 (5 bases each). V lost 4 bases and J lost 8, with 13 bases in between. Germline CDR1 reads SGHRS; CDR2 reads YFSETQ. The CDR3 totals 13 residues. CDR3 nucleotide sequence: TGCGCCAGCAGCGGGGACGGGCGGGATGAGCAGTTCTTC. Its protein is CASSGDGRDEQFF.

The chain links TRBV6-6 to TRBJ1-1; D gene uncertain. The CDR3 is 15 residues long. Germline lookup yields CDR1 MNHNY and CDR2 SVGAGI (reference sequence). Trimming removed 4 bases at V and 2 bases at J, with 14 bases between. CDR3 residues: CASSLTAGVNTEAFF. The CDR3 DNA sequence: TGTGCCAGCAGTTTAACAGCCGGCGTTAACACTGAAGCTTTCTTT.

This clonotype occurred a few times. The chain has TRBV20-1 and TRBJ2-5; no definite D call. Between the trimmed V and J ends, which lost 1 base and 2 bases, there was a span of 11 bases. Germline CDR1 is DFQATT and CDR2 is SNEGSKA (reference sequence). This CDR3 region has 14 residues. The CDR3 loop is CSARGRIVQETQYF. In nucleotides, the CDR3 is TGCAGTGCTAGAGGCCGGATAGTACAAGAGACCCAGTACTTC.

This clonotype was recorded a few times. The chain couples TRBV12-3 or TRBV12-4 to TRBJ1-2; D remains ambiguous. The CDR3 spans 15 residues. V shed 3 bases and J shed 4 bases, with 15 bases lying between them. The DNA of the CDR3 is TGTGCCAGCAGTTTCGGCAACACTGTGACCTATGGCTACACCTTC. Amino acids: CASSFGNTVTYGYTF.

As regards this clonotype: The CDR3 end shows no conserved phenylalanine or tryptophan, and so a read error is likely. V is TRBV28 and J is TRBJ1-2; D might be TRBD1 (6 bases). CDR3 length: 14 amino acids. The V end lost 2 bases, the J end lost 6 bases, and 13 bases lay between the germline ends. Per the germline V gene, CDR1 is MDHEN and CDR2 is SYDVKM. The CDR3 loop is CASSLVGGEHGYTC. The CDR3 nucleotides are TGTGCCAGCAGTTTAGTCGGGGGCGAACATGGCTACACCTGC.

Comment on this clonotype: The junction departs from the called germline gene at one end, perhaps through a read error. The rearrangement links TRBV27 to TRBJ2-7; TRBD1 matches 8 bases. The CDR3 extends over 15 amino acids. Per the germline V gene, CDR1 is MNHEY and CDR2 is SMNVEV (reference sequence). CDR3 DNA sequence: TGTGCCAGCAGACCAGGACAGGGCAGCTCCTACGGGCAGTACTTC. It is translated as CASRPGQGSSYGQYF.